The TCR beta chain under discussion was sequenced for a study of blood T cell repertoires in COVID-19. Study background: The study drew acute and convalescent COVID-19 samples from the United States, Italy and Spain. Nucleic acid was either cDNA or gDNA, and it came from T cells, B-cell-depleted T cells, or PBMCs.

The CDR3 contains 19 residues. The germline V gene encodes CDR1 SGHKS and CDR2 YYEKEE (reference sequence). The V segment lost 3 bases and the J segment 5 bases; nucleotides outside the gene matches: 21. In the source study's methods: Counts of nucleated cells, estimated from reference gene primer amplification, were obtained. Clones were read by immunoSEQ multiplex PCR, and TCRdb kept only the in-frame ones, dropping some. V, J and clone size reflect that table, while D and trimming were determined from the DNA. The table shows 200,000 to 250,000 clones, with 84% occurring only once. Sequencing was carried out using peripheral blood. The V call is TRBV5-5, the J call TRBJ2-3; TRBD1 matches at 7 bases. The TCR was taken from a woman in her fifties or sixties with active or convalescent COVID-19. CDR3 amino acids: CASSYLPGLRGQLGDTQYF. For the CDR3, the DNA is TGTGCCAGCAGCTACCTCCCCGGGCTACGGGGACAGCTCGGAGATACGCAGTATTTT.